A selection of T cell receptor beta chains follows, all from one sample in a study of blood T cells in healthy people across ages. TCRdb redid the calling of the 5' RACE reads with MiXCR, one entry per CDR3 protein. The sample has about 830,000 distinct CDR3 sequences, around two thirds seen once. The material sequenced was blood. The receptors shown here come from a man younger than 45 in good health. The CDR3 runs from the conserved cysteine through the conserved F or W. The order of the fields is clone size, V gene, D gene, J gene, CDR3 protein, CDR3 DNA. The D gene is left open where the match is weak. Some rows have no size entry. The others give once, few or many, or a class for an expanded clone.

>few|TRBV6-6|-|TRBJ1-5
CASSYPSGGGLAQHF
TGTGCCAGCAGTTACCCCTCTGGAGGGGGATTAGCCCAGCATTTT
>few|TRBV2|TRBD1|TRBJ1-1
CASSEVSTGKNTEAFF
TGTGCCAGCAGTGAAGTGTCGACAGGGAAGAACACTGAAGCTTTCTTT
>-|TRBV7-9|-|TRBJ2-3
CASSPTRPHKGSSTDTQYF
TGTGCCAGCAGCCCGACGCGTCCGCACAAAGGATCTAGCACAGATACGCAGTATTTT
>many|TRBV12-3/TRBV12-4|-|TRBJ2-3
CASSPVDTQYF
TGTGCCAGCAGTCCCGTAGATACGCAGTATTTT
>-|TRBV7-9|-|TRBJ2-1
CASSSRALDPYF
TGTGCCAGCAGCTCGCGGGCCCTCGACCCGTACTTC
>-|TRBV2|TRBD1|TRBJ1-4
CASSTWDRGATNEKLFF
TGTGCCAGCAGCACCTGGGACAGGGGAGCAACTAATGAAAAACTGTTTTTT
>-|TRBV7-3|-|TRBJ2-2
CASSLMTNTGELFF
TGTGCCAGCAGCTTAATGACGAACACCGGGGAGCTGTTTTTT
>few|TRBV5-6|-|TRBJ2-5
CASTESGGYRGETQYF
TGTGCCAGCACCGAAAGTGGGGGTTATAGAGGAGAGACCCAGTACTTC
>-|TRBV9|TRBD2|TRBJ2-7
CASSPGLADYEQYF
TGTGCCAGCAGCCCCGGACTAGCGGACTACGAGCAGTACTTC
>-|TRBV20-1|-|TRBJ2-3
CSASTVRVSDTQYF
TGCAGTGCTAGTACAGTCAGGGTCTCAGATACGCAGTATTTT
>once|TRBV4-3|-|TRBJ2-5
CASSQDAISGGQETQYF
TGCGCCAGCAGCCAAGATGCGATCTCCGGGGGCCAAGAGACCCAGTACTTC
>few|TRBV6-6|TRBD1|TRBJ2-1
CASSYSTGVPYNEQFF
TGTGCCAGCAGTTACTCGACAGGGGTCCCCTACAATGAGCAGTTCTTC
>few|TRBV7-2|-|TRBJ2-1
CASIIGSRGDEQFF
TGTGCCAGCATCATAGGTAGTAGGGGAGATGAGCAGTTCTTC
>-|TRBV7-2|-|TRBJ2-1
CASSSSPGTYNEQFF
TGTGCCAGCAGCTCGTCCCCAGGGACCTACAATGAGCAGTTCTTC